This T cell receptor (beta chain) was captured in a study of T-cell memory formation after mild COVID-19. General observations from the study: Cross-reactive memory appears to have joined, as suggested by some responding clones showing up in pre-infection memory. Nothing confirmed that second-wave clones peaking on day 37 were specific for SARS-CoV-2.

TCRalpha and TCRbeta libraries used 5'RACE with constant-segment primers and UMIs. TCRdb redid the calling of the 5' RACE reads with MiXCR, one entry per CDR3 protein. The sample comprises 200,000 to 300,000 distinct CDR3 sequences, around 10% of which are singletons, and 20% to 25% rests with the top ten. This clonotype came up a few times. The antigen is undetermined. This CDR3 is built from 16 residues. Looked up from germline, CDR1 is GTSNPN and CDR2 is SVGIG (reference sequence). V shed 3 bases, J shed 5 bases, and the junction held 10 bases outside the gene matches. This chain uses TRBV30 with TRBJ2-5; 12 bases match TRBD1. Sequenced sample: PBMCs or a T cell subset sorted from them (not recorded which). This sequence was found in a young man who had mild COVID-19 (a few samples of this study predate the infection). Cell type and time point are not known. CDR3 protein: CAWRIRGTGGVETQYF. The CDR3 coding sequence is TGTGCCTGGAGAATCCGAGGGACAGGGGGCGTGGAGACCCAGTACTTC.